These 9 T cell receptor beta chains were all obtained from the same sample, sequenced in a study of blood T cells in healthy people across ages. Combining a sample-barcoded 5' primer with a J-beta primer mix, a second PCR ran for 7 to 11 cycles. TCRdb analysed the 5' RACE reads with MiXCR anew, one entry per CDR3 protein. This table holds 800,000 to 1,300,000 distinct CDR3 sequences, roughly 24% found once. Another study also made use of these data, one on T cells of mothers and their children.

Source material: blood. These receptors were collected from a girl aged 2 to 9 in good health.

The chain links TRBV15 to TRBJ1-1; D call uncertain. Germline V lookup: CDR1 LNHNV, CDR2 YYDKDF (reference sequence). The CDR3 totals 14 residues. V shed 0 bases and J shed 6 bases, with 11 bases lying between them. The CDR3 bases are TGTGCCACCAGCAGAGATCGGCCAGACTCTGAAGCTTTCTTT. Translated, it gives CATSRDRPDSEAFF. Variable domain in full (rest from reference TRBV15 and TRBJ1-1): DAMVIQNPRYQVTQFGKPVTLSCSQTLNHNVMYWYQQKSSQAPKLLFHYYDKDFNNEADTPDNFQSRRPNTSFCFLDIRSPGLGDTAMYLCATSRDRPDSEAFFGQGTRLTVV.

V and J are TRBV6-2 or TRBV6-3 and TRBJ2-3, with TRBD1 as a possible D gene (6 bases). CDR3 size: 16 residues. V shed 0 bases and J shed 0 bases, with 10 bases lying between them. Germline loops: CDR1 MNHEY, CDR2 SVGEGT. The CDR3 protein is CASSYSRQDSTDTQYF. CDR3 DNA: TGTGCCAGCAGTTACTCGAGACAGGATAGCACAGATACGCAGTATTTT.

V usage is TRBV12-3 or TRBV12-4 and J usage is TRBJ2-2; D call uncertain. The CDR3 sequence is 15 residues long. V dropped 6 bases and J dropped 0 bases, with 11 bases sitting between them. CDR3 in DNA: TGTGCCAGCAGGGGGTGGGTGACGAACACCGGGGAGCTGTTTTTT. The encoded protein is CASRGWVTNTGELFF.

This clonotype appeared a few times. Its ends do not fully match the called genes, so a read error is possible. This sequence joins TRBV27 and TRBJ2-5; 10 nucleotides agree with TRBD1. From germline, CDR1 is MNHEY and CDR2 SMNVEV (reference sequence). The CDR3 has 14 residues. CDR3 sequence (DNA): TGTGCCGGCAGCCTGGACAGGGGGCAAGAGACCCAGTACTTC. Its translation: CAGSLDRGQETQYF.

The V and J genes are TRBV7-9 and TRBJ2-5; 8 bases map to TRBD1. The end of the DNA is better explained by TRBJ2-7, so the J call may be wrong. The CDR3 has 16 amino acids. The germline V gene has CDR1 SEHNR and CDR2 FQNEAQ (reference sequence). CDR3 sequence reads: CASSLGQDIFGDEQYF. CDR3 bases: TGTGCCAGCAGCCTGGGACAGGACATATTTGGGGACGAGCAGTACTTC.

The rearrangement links TRBV2 to TRBJ2-5; 8 bases match TRBD1. The germline V gene has CDR1 SNHLY and CDR2 FYNNEI. Trimming cost V 9 bases and J 5 bases; bases outside gene matches: 11. This CDR3 comprises 14 residues. The CDR3 DNA sequence: TGTGCCAGTAACAGGGGGGCAAACGAGGAGACCCAGTACTTC. Amino acid sequence: CASNRGANEETQYF.

This chain uses TRBV2 with TRBJ2-1; D call uncertain. TRBJ2-7 matches the DNA end more closely, so the J call is doubtful. The CDR3 runs to 14 residues. The germline CDR1 and CDR2 sequences are SNHLY and FYNNEI. This CDR3 reads CASSEVGSLDEQYF. The CDR3 nucleotides read TGTGCCAGCAGTGAGGTAGGATCTCTCGACGAGCAGTACTTC.

The chain employs TRBV12-3 or TRBV12-4 and TRBJ1-1; D not resolved. The CDR3 is made up of 12 amino acids. The V end was cut by 3 bases, the J end by 7 bases, with 9 bases between. CDR3 sequence (DNA): TGTGCCAGCAGTTTCCGGGGAAATGAAGCTTTCTTT. It specifies CASSFRGNEAFF.

This chain uses TRBV7-9 with TRBJ1-2; perhaps TRBD1 as D (5 bases). The CDR3 loop spans 16 amino acids. Germline loops: CDR1 SEHNR, CDR2 FQNEAQ (reference sequence). V lost 0 bases to trimming and J lost 5 bases, with 16 bases between them. CDR3 region: CASSLAEGAAAYGYTF. The CDR3 DNA reads as TGTGCCAGCAGCTTAGCGGAAGGGGCCGCTGCTTATGGCTACACCTTC.